This paragraph covers one T cell receptor beta chain sequence. Its antigen is undetermined. Unmatched junction bases numbered 7, after V lost 4 bases and J lost 3 bases. The CDR3 has 15 amino acids. Germline CDR1 SGHNT, CDR2 YYREEE (reference sequence). This specimen belongs to a study of T cell responses to AZD1222 COVID-19 vaccine. Data came from immunoSEQ multiplex PCR; TCRdb stores just in-frame clones and leaves some out. The sample carries some 130,000 clones, 84% recorded once. Study-level results: Two doses of AZD1222 preceded a rise in Spike-specific TCR breadth and depth. Donors, mostly white British, included more females; clonal diversity was possibly underestimated. Sampling captured repertoires only after the peak T cell response.

The chain links TRBV5-4 to TRBJ2-1; 7 bases line up with TRBD2. The clonotype comes from an adult in good health. This material consisted of peripheral blood, taken on day 0 of AZD1222 vaccination. The CDR3: CASSPGGLLYNEQFF. CDR3 coding DNA: TGTGCCAGCAGCCCTGGGGGACTACTCTACAATGAGCAGTTCTTC.